This TCR beta chain was documented in a study of OX40 agonist ivuxolimab in advanced cancers. Overall study context: Ivuxolimab doses were 0.01, 0.1, 0.3, 1.5, 3 or 10 mg/kg every 2 weeks. Of the patients, three showed partial responses, one with hepatocellular carcinoma and two with cutaneous melanoma.

Notes on the study in general: At 0.1 to 3.0 mg/kg and by week 6, clonal expansion occurred in CD4+ and CD8+ blood T cells.

This clone has more than one count but fewer than ten. What it binds is not known. Some clones are missing from TCRdb's copy, which holds only in-frame ones; the method was immunoSEQ multiplex PCR. In the table there are some 100,000 clones, around 80% of which are singletons. The clonotype comes from an adult with an advanced solid tumor such as melanoma, head and neck, liver or kidney cancer. Source: CD4+ or CD8+ T cells sorted from blood, taken in a trial of the OX40 agonist ivuxolimab.

This chain's CDR3 is CASRPRRTGGVYGYTF. The CDR3 DNA reads as TGTGCCAGCAGACCCCGACGGACAGGGGGGGTCTATGGCTACACCTTC. This chain uses TRBV6-6 with TRBJ1-2; 10 positions agree with TRBD1. The J segment lost 4 bases and the V segment lost 6 bases, leaving 11 bases of the junction unmatched. From germline, CDR1 is MNHNY and CDR2 SVGAGI (reference sequence). The CDR3 covers 16 residues.